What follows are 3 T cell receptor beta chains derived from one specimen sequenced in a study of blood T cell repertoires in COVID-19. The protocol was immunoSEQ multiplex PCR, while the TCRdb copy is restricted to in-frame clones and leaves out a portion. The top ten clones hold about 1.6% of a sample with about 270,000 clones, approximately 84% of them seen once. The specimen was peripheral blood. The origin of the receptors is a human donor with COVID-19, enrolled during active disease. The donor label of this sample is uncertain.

The CDR3 nucleotides are TGTGCCACCAGTGCCCCGAGGTTGACTGGGGCCAACGTCCTGACTTTC. Its protein is CATSAPRLTGANVLTF. The chain uses TRBV24-1 and TRBJ2-6, with D unclear. The V end was cut by 5 bases, the J end by 2 bases, with 12 bases between. Germline CDR1 is KGHDR and CDR2 is SFDVKD. This CDR3 comprises 16 residues.

Here the CDR3 DNA reads TGTGCCAGCAGCGCGCGGACAGGGCCCGGCGAGCAGTACTTC. It translates to CASSARTGPGEQYF. V gene TRBV7-9 combines with J gene TRBJ2-7, with TRBD1 matching over 8 bases. Germline V lookup: CDR1 SEHNR, CDR2 FQNEAQ (reference sequence). CDR3 size: 14 residues. Unmatched junction bases numbered 9, after V lost 5 bases and J lost 6 bases.

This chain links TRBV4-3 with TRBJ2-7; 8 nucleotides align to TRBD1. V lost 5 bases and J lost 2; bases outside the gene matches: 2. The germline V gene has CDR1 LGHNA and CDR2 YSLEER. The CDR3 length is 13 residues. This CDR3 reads CASSWGQAYEQYF. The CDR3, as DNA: TGCGCCAGCAGCTGGGGACAGGCCTACGAGCAGTACTTC.